One and the same sample provided the 27 T cell receptor beta chains below, sequenced in a study of blood T cell repertoires in COVID-19. Sequencing was performed with immunoSEQ multiplex PCR; in TCRdb, only in-frame clones are kept and a portion is missing. This sample has a few hundred thousand clones, with over 75% found just once. Sequenced input: peripheral blood. These receptors were obtained from a woman aged 50 to 65 who had recovered from COVID-19.

The V gene is TRBV6-7, the J gene TRBJ1-5; 7 bases match TRBD1. TRBV6-7 is placed among ORFs of uncertain function. The ends lost 7 bases at V and 7 bases at J; junction bases unmatched: 16. This CDR3 spans 16 amino acids. The CDR3 reads CASIPARYRGRQPQHF. CDR3 nucleotide sequence: TGTGCCAGCATCCCCGCCCGATACAGGGGTAGACAGCCCCAGCATTTT.

This chain uses TRBV5-6 with TRBJ1-1, with unresolved D. V dropped 0 bases and J dropped 12 bases, with 12 bases sitting between them. The CDR3 has 12 amino acids. CDR1 is SGHDT and CDR2 is YYEEEE in the germline V gene. For the CDR3, the DNA is TGTGCCAGCAGCTTGGCCTTAACCGGGACTTTCTTT. Its translation: CASSLALTGTFF.

V is TRBV3-1 (or the pseudogene TRBV3-2) and J is TRBJ1-1, with a possible D match to TRBD1 (6 bases). With 0 bases removed from V and 4 bases from J, the gap between germline ends came to 15 bases. The CDR3 length is 16 residues. Germline values: CDR1 LGHDT, CDR2 YNNKEL (reference sequence). CDR3 in DNA: TGTGCCAGCAGCCAAGAGCCGAGACAGGCGGTCACTGAAGCTTTCTTT. It translates to CASSQEPRQAVTEAFF.

The CDR3 bases are TGTGCCAGCAGCCCAGGGGCGGGCTCCTACAATGAGCAGTTCTTC. Protein: CASSPGAGSYNEQFF. This chain joins TRBV7-3 and TRBJ2-1, with D maybe TRBD1 (6 bases). The germline V gene has CDR1 SGHTA and CDR2 FQGTGA. CDR3 length: 15 amino acids. V shed 5 bases and J shed 0 bases, with 11 bases lying between them.

The chain combines TRBV6-2 or TRBV6-3 with TRBJ2-5, with TRBD1 matching 9 bases. Per the germline V gene, CDR1 is MNHEY and CDR2 is SVGEGT. The CDR3 is made up of 16 amino acids. Trimming removed 2 bases from V and 1 base from J; junction bases left unmatched: 5. CDR3 nucleotides: TGTGCCAGCAGTTACCCCACAGGGGGCCTCCAAGAGACCCAGTACTTC. This encodes CASSYPTGGLQETQYF.

This clone has just one count. The chain links TRBV30 to TRBJ1-1, with 8 bases lining up with TRBD1. Germline V gene lookup returns CDR1 GTSNPN and CDR2 SVGIG (reference sequence). The CDR3 spans 13 residues. V was clipped by 3 bases and J by 0 bases; unmatched bases: 0. CDR3 residues: CAWRGQVNTEAFF. CDR3 coding DNA: TGTGCCTGGAGGGGACAGGTGAACACTGAAGCTTTCTTT.

The chain employs TRBV5-4 and TRBJ2-5, with D perhaps matching TRBD2 (6 bases). The CDR3 is made up of 11 amino acids. V dropped 4 bases and J dropped 5 bases, with 6 bases sitting between them. Germline CDR1 is SGHNT and CDR2 is YYREEE (reference sequence). The CDR3 is CASSGGETQYF. CDR3 coding DNA: TGTGCCAGCAGCGGGGGGGAGACCCAGTACTTC.

The chain joins TRBV5-3 to TRBJ2-7, with 9 positions matching TRBD2. TRBV5-3 is designated an ORF whose function remains uncertain. This CDR3 has 14 residues. The junction had 6 bases not matched to a gene; V was cut back by 4 bases and J by 4 bases. The CDR3 coding sequence is TGTGCCAGAAGCCTGACTAGCGGAAGTTACGAGCAGTACTTC. This codes for CARSLTSGSYEQYF.

The CDR3 spells CASSLGAGLGETQYF. The CDR3 DNA is TGTGCCAGCAGCTTAGGGGCGGGATTGGGGGAGACCCAGTACTTC. V is TRBV7-8 and J is TRBJ2-5; tentatively, D is TRBD2 (6 bases). The ends were cut back, 1 base at V and 5 bases at J, with 14 bases in the middle. The CDR3 spans 15 residues. Germline V lookup: CDR1 SGHVS, CDR2 FQNEAQ.

This clone appeared once. The CDR3 DNA sequence: TGTGCCAGCAGTGTAACAGGGAATCAGCCCCAGCATTTT. Residues: CASSVTGNQPQHF. This sequence joins TRBV2 and TRBJ1-5, with D tentatively TRBD1 (6 bases). Trimming cost V 4 bases and J 4 bases, with 8 bases left between them. The length of the CDR3 is 13 residues. Looked up from germline, CDR1 is SNHLY and CDR2 is FYNNEI. Full variable domain (rest looked up from reference TRBV2 and TRBJ1-5): EPEVTQTPSHQVTQMGQEVILRCVPISNHLYFYWYRQILGQKVEFLVSFYNNEISEKSEIFDDQFSVERPDGSNFTLKIRSTKLEDSAMYFCASSVTGNQPQHFGDGTRLSIL.

This chain links TRBV3-1 (or the pseudogene TRBV3-2) with TRBJ2-4, with TRBD1 matching 7 bases. The V gene's germline CDR1 is LGHDT and CDR2 YNNKEL (reference sequence). Trimming removed 1 base from V and 6 bases from J; junction bases left unmatched: 6. The CDR3 has 15 residues. CDR3 protein: CASSQGDYRGNIQYF. Written as DNA, the CDR3 is TGTGCCAGCAGCCAAGGTGACTACAGGGGAAACATTCAGTACTTC.

Turning to this clone: This may come from a read error, since a much larger clone is one base off. Different DNA sequences within this sample yield the same CDR3. The J gene is TRBJ1-5, the V gene TRBV11-2; 7 bases map to TRBD1. CDR1 and CDR2 from the germline V gene are SGHAT and FQNNGV. The length of the CDR3 is 13 residues. The trim removed 1 base at V and 7 bases at J, leaving 1 base unmatched. Here the CDR3 reads CASSLGGGQPQHF. CDR3 sequence (DNA): TGTGCCAGCAGCTTAGGAGGGGGCCAGCCCCAGCATTTT. Complete variable domain (other parts from reference TRBV11-2 and TRBJ1-5): EAGVAQSPRYKIIEKRQSVAFWCNPISGHATLYWYQQILGQGPKLLIQFQNNGVVDDSQLPKDRFSAERLKGVDSTLKIQPAKLEDSAVYLCASSLGGGQPQHFGDGTRLSIL.

The chain uses TRBV6-5 and TRBJ2-7, with 8 bases that match TRBD1. V trimming: 6 bases; J trimming: 8 bases; junction bases outside the gene matches: 12. Germline CDR1 MNHEY, CDR2 SVGAGI. The CDR3 runs to 14 residues. CDR3 bases: TGTGCCAGCAGCCAACTCCCCGGACAGGGCCAGCAGTACTTC. Translating it yields CASSQLPGQGQQYF.

This rearrangement joins TRBV9 to TRBJ1-1, with a possible D match to TRBD1 (5 bases). The CDR3 has 14 amino acids. The V gene's germline CDR1 is SGDLS and CDR2 YYNGEE. V was pared by 0 bases and J by 7 bases, with 13 bases between. The CDR3 sequence is CASSVAPRTGEAFF. CDR3 bases: TGTGCCAGCAGCGTAGCCCCTCGAACAGGTGAAGCTTTCTTT.

The rearrangement links TRBV12-3 or TRBV12-4 to TRBJ1-2; no firm D call. V lost 4 bases and J 3 bases, leaving 9 bases between the germline ends. CDR3 length equals 13 residues. CDR3 amino acids: CASSSQSYYGYTF. In DNA, the CDR3 is TGTGCCAGCAGTTCACAGAGCTACTATGGCTACACCTTC.

The chain is built from TRBV10-2 and TRBJ2-2; 12 nucleotides agree with TRBD1. V was clipped by 11 bases and J by 7 bases; unmatched bases: 8. The CDR3 is made up of 14 amino acids. The germline gives CDR1 WSHSY, CDR2 SAAADI. The DNA for the CDR3 is TGCGCCGGGGGACAGGGGGCCAACTTCGGGGAGCTGTTTTTT. It is translated as CAGGQGANFGELFF.

The V and J genes are TRBV5-1 and TRBJ2-2; a possible D gene is TRBD2 (5 bases). Trimming removed 4 bases at V and 4 bases at J, with 11 bases between. Germline values: CDR1 SGHRS, CDR2 YFSETQ. The CDR3 extends over 14 amino acids. CDR3 in amino acids: CASSPWERTGELFF. The CDR3 DNA follows: TGCGCCAGCAGCCCTTGGGAGCGCACCGGGGAGCTGTTTTTT.

The rearrangement joins TRBV4-3 to TRBJ2-3; TRBD2 aligns across 7 bases. From germline, CDR1 is LGHNA and CDR2 YSLEER. The CDR3 loop spans 18 amino acids. The ends lost 0 bases at V and 5 bases at J; junction bases unmatched: 14. As DNA, the CDR3 is TGCGCCAGCAGCCAAGATCTAGCCCGGGGGGAAAGTGGAGATACGCAGTATTTT. Translation gives CASSQDLARGESGDTQYF.

The gene calls are TRBV7-2 and TRBJ1-5; D is possibly TRBD1 (5 bases). The CDR3 runs to 15 residues. The V gene lost 5 bases and the J gene lost 4 bases, with 15 bases spanning the gap. Germline loops: CDR1 SGHTA, CDR2 FQGNSA. The CDR3 loop is CASSVTGGVNQPQHF. Here the CDR3 DNA reads TGTGCCAGCAGCGTAACGGGGGGGGTAAATCAGCCCCAGCATTTT.

The rearrangement links TRBV6-1 to TRBJ2-3; TRBD2 matches at 14 bases. The CDR3 is made up of 17 amino acids. Per germline, CDR1 MNHNS and CDR2 SASEGT. After removal of 3 bases from V and 2 bases from J, the junction contained 4 bases not matched to a gene. The CDR3 here is CASSDPGLAGVTDTQYF. CDR3 DNA: TGTGCCAGCAGTGACCCGGGACTAGCGGGGGTCACAGATACGCAGTATTTT.

The rearrangement uses TRBV7-2 and TRBJ2-7, with 10 bases aligning to TRBD2. V was clipped by 5 bases and J by 2 bases; unmatched bases: 3. Germline V lookup: CDR1 SGHTA, CDR2 FQGNSA. This CDR3 comprises 14 residues. This CDR3 reads CASSILAGPYEQYF. CDR3 sequence (DNA): TGTGCCAGCAGCATACTAGCGGGGCCCTACGAGCAGTACTTC.

The chain employs TRBV6-2 or TRBV6-3 and TRBJ1-5; 9 bases are shared with TRBD1. V shed 6 bases, J shed 6 bases, and the junction held 12 bases outside the gene matches. From germline, CDR1 is MNHEY and CDR2 SVGEGT. CDR3 length: 16 residues. CDR3 DNA: TGTGCCAGCAGCCGAGCTCAGACAGGGGGGAGTCAGCCCCAGCATTTT. Translation: CASSRAQTGGSQPQHF.

This clone has only one observation. The J gene is TRBJ1-4, the V gene TRBV5-4; 9 bases are a match to TRBD1. This CDR3 region has 13 residues. From germline, CDR1 is SGHNT and CDR2 YYREEE (reference sequence). J lost 7 bases, V lost 4 bases, and 2 bases had no gene match. CDR3 protein: CASSPTGGEKLFF. CDR3 bases: TGTGCCAGCAGCCCGACAGGGGGTGAAAAACTGTTTTTT.

The chain links TRBV7-9 to TRBJ1-1; 7 nucleotides agree with TRBD1. Germline V gene data show CDR1 as SEHNR and CDR2 as FQNEAQ (reference sequence). This CDR3 has 12 residues. J lost 8 bases, V lost 5 bases, and 5 bases had no gene match. This CDR3 is CASSRETGEAFF. DNA for the CDR3: TGTGCCAGCAGCCGAGAGACAGGGGAAGCTTTCTTT.

V gene TRBV19 combines with J gene TRBJ2-5; 9 bases are a match to TRBD1. Germline-derived CDR1 and CDR2 are LNHDA and SQIVND (reference sequence). V trimming: 6 bases; J trimming: 5 bases; junction bases outside the gene matches: 4. CDR3 length equals 13 residues. The CDR3 region is CASRTGGAETQYF. The CDR3 coding sequence is TGTGCCAGTAGAACAGGGGGCGCGGAGACCCAGTACTTC.

This chain connects TRBV5-6 to TRBJ2-1; 16 nucleotides line up with TRBD2. V dropped 5 bases and J dropped 9; count of bases not matched to a gene: 5. The CDR3 consists of 15 residues. Germline V gene sequence: CDR1 SGHDT, CDR2 YYEEEE. The CDR3 nucleotides are TGTGCCAGCAGGGGACTAGCGGGAGGGGGTAGTGAGCAGTTCTTC. Its translation is CASRGLAGGGSEQFF.

The chain is built from TRBV11-2 and TRBJ2-2; possible D gene TRBD1, 6 bases. The CDR3 totals 15 residues. The ends were cut back, 5 bases at V and 2 bases at J, with 12 bases in the middle. Germline lookup yields CDR1 SGHAT and CDR2 FQNNGV. CDR3 protein: CASSPQGTNTGELFF. The DNA for the CDR3 is TGTGCCAGCAGCCCGCAGGGGACCAACACCGGGGAGCTGTTTTTT.